The source of this T cell receptor (beta chain) is a study of blood T cell repertoires in COVID-19. Original processing methods: Reference gene primer amplification yielded estimated nucleated cell counts. Measured with immunoSEQ multiplex PCR; TCRdb has only the in-frame clones, and not every one. Clone size and V and J calls were adopted from that table, with D and trimming inferred from the DNA. The sample includes roughly 230,000 clones, 70% to 90% of them seen just once. Germline V lookup: CDR1 MNHEY, CDR2 SVGAGI. The CDR3 contains 14 residues. Trimming removed 8 bases at V and 6 bases at J, with 17 bases between.

Sequenced input: peripheral blood. This TCR came from a man aged 50-59 years with acute or convalescent COVID-19. The genes are TRBV6-5 and TRBJ2-1, with no clear D. CDR3 loop: CASRRAALSNEQFF. CDR3 sequence (DNA): TGTGCCAGCCGCCGAGCCGCGCTTTCCAATGAGCAGTTCTTC.